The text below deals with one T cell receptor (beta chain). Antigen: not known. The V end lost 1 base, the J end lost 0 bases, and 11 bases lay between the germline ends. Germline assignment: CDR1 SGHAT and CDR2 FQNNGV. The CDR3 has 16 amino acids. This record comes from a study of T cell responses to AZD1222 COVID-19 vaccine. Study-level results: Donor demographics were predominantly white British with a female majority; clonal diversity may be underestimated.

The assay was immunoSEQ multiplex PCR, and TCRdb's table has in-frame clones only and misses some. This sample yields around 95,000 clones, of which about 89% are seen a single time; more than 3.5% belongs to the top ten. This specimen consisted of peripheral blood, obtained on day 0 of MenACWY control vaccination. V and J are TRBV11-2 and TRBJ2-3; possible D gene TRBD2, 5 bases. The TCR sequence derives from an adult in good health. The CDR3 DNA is TGTGCCAGCAGCTTAGCGGCGCGGGCTAGCACAGATACGCAGTATTTT. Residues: CASSLAARASTDTQYF.